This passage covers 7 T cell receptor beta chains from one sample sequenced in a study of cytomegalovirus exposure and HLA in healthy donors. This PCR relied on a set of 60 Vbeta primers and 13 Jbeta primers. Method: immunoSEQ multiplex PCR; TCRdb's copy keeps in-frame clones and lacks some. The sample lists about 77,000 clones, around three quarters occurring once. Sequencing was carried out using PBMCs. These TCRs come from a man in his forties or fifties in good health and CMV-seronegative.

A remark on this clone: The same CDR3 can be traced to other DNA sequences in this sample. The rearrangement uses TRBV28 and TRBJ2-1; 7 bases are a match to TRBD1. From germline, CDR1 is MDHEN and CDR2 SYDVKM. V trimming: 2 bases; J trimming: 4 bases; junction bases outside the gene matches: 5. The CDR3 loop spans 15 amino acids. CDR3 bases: TGTGCCAGCAGTTTAGGGGACAGCCCTTACAATGAGCAGTTCTTC. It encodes CASSLGDSPYNEQFF.

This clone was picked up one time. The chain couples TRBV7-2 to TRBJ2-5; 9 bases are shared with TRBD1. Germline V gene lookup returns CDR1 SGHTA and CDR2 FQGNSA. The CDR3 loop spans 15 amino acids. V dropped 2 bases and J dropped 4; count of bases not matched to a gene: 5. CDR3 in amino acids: CASSLPGQGGETQYF. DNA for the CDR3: TGTGCCAGCAGCTTACCGGGACAGGGAGGAGAGACCCAGTACTTC.

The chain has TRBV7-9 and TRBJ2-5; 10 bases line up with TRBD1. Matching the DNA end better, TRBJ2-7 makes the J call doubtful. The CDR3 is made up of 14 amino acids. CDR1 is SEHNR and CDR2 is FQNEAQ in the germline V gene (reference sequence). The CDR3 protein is CASRGGTGVREQYF. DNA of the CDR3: TGTGCCAGCAGAGGAGGGACAGGGGTCCGCGAGCAGTACTTC.

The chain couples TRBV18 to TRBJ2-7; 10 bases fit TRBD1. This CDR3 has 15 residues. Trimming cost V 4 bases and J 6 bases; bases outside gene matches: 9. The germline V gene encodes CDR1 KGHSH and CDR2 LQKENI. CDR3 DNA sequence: TGTGCCAGCTCACTCCTGGGACAGGGGTCCGGCGAGCAGTACTTC. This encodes CASSLLGQGSGEQYF.

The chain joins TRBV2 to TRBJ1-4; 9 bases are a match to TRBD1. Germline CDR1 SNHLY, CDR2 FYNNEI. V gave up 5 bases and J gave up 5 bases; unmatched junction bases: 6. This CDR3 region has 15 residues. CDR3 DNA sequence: TGTGCCAGCAGTCCGGACAGGGGCTTAAATGAAAAACTGTTTTTT. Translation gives CASSPDRGLNEKLFF.

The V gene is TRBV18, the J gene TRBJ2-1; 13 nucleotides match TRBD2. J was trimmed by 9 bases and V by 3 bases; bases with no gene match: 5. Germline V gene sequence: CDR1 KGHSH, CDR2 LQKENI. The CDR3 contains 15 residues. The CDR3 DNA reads TGTGCCAGCTCACCGGGACTAGCGGGATTGGGTGAGCAGTTCTTC. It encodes CASSPGLAGLGEQFF. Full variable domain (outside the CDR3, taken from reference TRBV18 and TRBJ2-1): NAGVMQNPRHLVRRRGQEARLRCSPMKGHSHVYWYRQLPEEGLKFMVYLQKENIIDESGMPKERFSAEFPKEGPSILRIQQVVRGDSAAYFCASSPGLAGLGEQFFGPGTRLTVL.

The CDR3 nucleotides are TGTGCCTGGGGCCCCTCCAATCAGCCCCAGCATTTT. Its protein product is CAWGPSNQPQHF. The V gene is TRBV30, the J gene TRBJ1-5; D gene unclear. Per the germline V gene, CDR1 is GTSNPN and CDR2 is SVGIG (reference sequence). Trimming removed 5 bases from V and 3 bases from J, with 8 bases in between. This CDR3 comprises 12 residues.